This entry lists 26 T cell receptor beta chains sequenced from one sample in a study of Ad26.COV2.S vaccination and SARS-CoV-2 variants. Profiled with immunoSEQ multiplex PCR; TCRdb holds only in-frame clones, not every one. Among around 370,000 clones listed, about 88% were seen once. Indicated treatment: around 19 received Ad26.COV2.S at low or high dose, single or two shots; a few received placebo; per-sample allocation not given. The samples were gathered on day 63 after the first injection of vaccine or placebo. Here the sequenced sample was peripheral blood, taken in a trial of Ad26.COV2.S vaccine versus placebo. The receptor set was obtained from a person aged 18-60 years who received the Ad26.COV2.S COVID-19 vaccine or a placebo.

Concerning this clone itself: Within the sample, other DNA sequences also encode this same CDR3. This sequence joins TRBV7-8 and TRBJ2-1, with D unclear. Germline assignment: CDR1 SGHVS and CDR2 FQNEAQ. This CDR3 is 13 amino acids long. The V end lost 5 bases, the J end lost 3 bases, and 8 bases lay between the germline ends. The CDR3 bases are TGTGCCAGCAGCGCCGACGGCTACAATGAGCAGTTCTTC. Translating it yields CASSADGYNEQFF. The variable domain in full, completed from reference TRBV7-8 and TRBJ2-1, reads GAGVSQSPRYKVAKRGQDVALRCDPISGHVSLFWYQQALGQGPEFLTYFQNEAQLDKSGLPSDRFFAERPEGSVSTLKIQRTQQEDSAVYLCASSADGYNEQFFGPGTRLTVL.

The rearrangement links TRBV5-1 to TRBJ2-1, with D possibly TRBD2 on 5 matching bases. Germline lookup yields CDR1 SGHRS and CDR2 YFSETQ. Trimming cost V 5 bases and J 4 bases, with 13 bases left between them. This CDR3 spans 14 amino acids. CDR3 DNA sequence: TGCGCCAGCAGGGACCGGGAACTGTACAATGAGCAGTTCTTC. This translates into CASRDRELYNEQFF.

The V gene is TRBV28, the J gene TRBJ1-2; D might be TRBD1 (6 bases). With 7 bases removed from V and 3 bases from J, the gap between germline ends came to 15 bases. CDR3 size: 14 residues. CDR1 and CDR2 from the germline V gene are MDHEN and SYDVKM. CDR3 DNA: TGTGCCAGCACCTCCTTGGGGGGCGACTATGGCTACACCTTC. It specifies CASTSLGGDYGYTF.

This chain connects TRBV13 to TRBJ1-6, with 8 nucleotides matching TRBD1. V lost 5 bases and J lost 9; bases outside the gene matches: 6. The CDR3 length is 14 residues. Germline V lookup: CDR1 PRHDT, CDR2 FYEKMQ (reference sequence). The CDR3, as DNA: TGTGCCAGCAGCGCGGACAGGGAGTTTTCACCCCTCCACTTT. Translation gives CASSADREFSPLHF.

The chain recombines TRBV11-2 with TRBJ2-1; 8 positions match TRBD2. V lost 4 bases and J lost 0; bases outside the gene matches: 5. The germline V gene has CDR1 SGHAT and CDR2 FQNNGV. The CDR3 length is 16 residues. The CDR3 DNA follows: TGTGCCAGCAGCTCAATAGCGGGGCCCTCCTACAATGAGCAGTTCTTC. Translated, it gives CASSSIAGPSYNEQFF.

The rearrangement uses TRBV29-1 and TRBJ2-7, with 9 bases identical to TRBD1. There are 12 residues in the CDR3. V was pared by 7 bases and J by 12 bases, with 13 bases of the junction left unmatched. Germline V CDR1 and CDR2: SQVTM, ANQGSEA. The DNA for the CDR3 is TGCAGCGGGAAGTCGACAGGGGGATCTTCGTACTTC. Its translation: CSGKSTGGSSYF.

The chain has TRBV6-5 and TRBJ1-1; 8 positions match TRBD1. CDR1 MNHEY and CDR2 SVGAGI come from the germline V gene. CDR3 size: 13 residues. Unmatched junction bases numbered 6, after V lost 8 bases and J lost 4 bases. The CDR3 coding sequence is TGTGCCAGCGGGGACAGGCCGACCACTGAAGCTTTCTTT. Its translation: CASGDRPTTEAFF.

In its sample, this clone was seen a few times. The CDR3 protein is CASSPWTGGNTEAFF. The CDR3 nucleotides are TGTGCCAGCTCACCTTGGACAGGGGGCAACACTGAAGCTTTCTTT. This chain links TRBV18 with TRBJ1-1, with 11 bases identical to TRBD1. Per the germline V gene, CDR1 is KGHSH and CDR2 is LQKENI. The CDR3 runs to 15 residues. With 3 bases clipped from V and 2 bases from J, the junction kept 2 bases outside the gene matches.

The V call is TRBV25-1, the J call TRBJ1-2; 7 nucleotides match TRBD1. The CDR3 consists of 14 residues. CDR1 MGHDK and CDR2 SYGVNS come from the germline V gene. The trim removed 5 bases at V and 2 bases at J, leaving 5 bases unmatched. The CDR3 protein is CASSPRDRNYGYTF. The CDR3 nucleotides are TGTGCCAGCAGTCCGAGGGACAGAAACTATGGCTACACCTTC.

V and J are TRBV7-7 and TRBJ2-7, with 9 bases that match TRBD1. Germline lookup yields CDR1 SSHAT and CDR2 FNYEAQ (reference sequence). This CDR3 region has 15 residues. Trimming took 5 bases from V and 2 from J; bases not matched to a gene: 7. The chain's CDR3 is CASSLGTGKTYEQYF. The CDR3 nucleotides read TGTGCCAGCAGCCTTGGGACAGGGAAGACCTACGAGCAGTACTTC.

This chain links TRBV18 with TRBJ1-6; D gene ambiguous. This CDR3 spans 13 amino acids. Trimming left V 3 bases short and J 7 bases short, with 7 bases between. CDR1 is KGHSH and CDR2 is LQKENI in the germline V gene. CDR3 nucleotide sequence: TGTGCCAGCTCACCCACAGAGAATTCACCCCTCCACTTT. As protein: CASSPTENSPLHF.

The chain carries TRBV19 and TRBJ1-5; unclear D gene. Germline CDR1 and CDR2: LNHDA and SQIVND (reference sequence). Trimming took 8 bases from V and 3 from J, leaving 14 bases between them. The CDR3 covers 14 residues. The CDR3 DNA is TGTGCCAGTGCTGCCGGAGTACTCAATCAGCCCCAGCATTTT. Translation: CASAAGVLNQPQHF.

The chain joins TRBV10-3 to TRBJ2-6; the D is unclear. The V gene lost 11 bases and the J gene lost 0 bases, with 17 bases spanning the gap. CDR1 and CDR2 from the germline V gene are ENHRY and SYGVKD. The CDR3 loop spans 16 amino acids. The DNA for the CDR3 is TGTGCCTCCCGCAAAGGGTCGGTCTCTGGGGCCAACGTCCTGACTTTC. Its translation: CASRKGSVSGANVLTF.

This clone came up many times. The gene calls are TRBV3-1 (or the pseudogene TRBV3-2) and TRBJ1-1, with 9 positions matching TRBD1. CDR1 LGHDT and CDR2 YNNKEL come from the germline V gene (reference sequence). V lost 2 bases and J lost 2; bases outside the gene matches: 0. The CDR3 is 14 amino acids. CDR3 DNA sequence: TGTGCCAGCAGCCAAACAGGGGGCAACACTGAAGCTTTCTTT. This translates into CASSQTGGNTEAFF.

V and J are TRBV9 and TRBJ2-7; 9 positions agree with TRBD1. J was trimmed by 6 bases and V by 4 bases; bases with no gene match: 2. The CDR3 length is 12 residues. Looked up from germline, CDR1 is SGDLS and CDR2 is YYNGEE. CDR3 nucleotides: TGTGCCAGCAGCCCGGACAGGGGCGAGCAGTACTTC. This encodes CASSPDRGEQYF.

With regard to this clone: Being one base from a much bigger clone, this may be a read error. The gene calls are TRBV19 and TRBJ1-5, with unresolved D. The CDR3 is 15 residues long. The V gene lost 3 bases and the J gene lost 0 bases, with 9 bases spanning the gap. From germline, CDR1 is LNHDA and CDR2 SQIVND (reference sequence). The CDR3 region has the DNA TGTGCCAGTAGTATGGAACAGTATAGCAATCAGCCCCAGCATTTT. Residues: CASSMEQYSNQPQHF.

J is TRBJ2-6 and V is TRBV30; 7 bases map to TRBD1. The germline gives CDR1 GTSNPN, CDR2 SVGIG (reference sequence). With 2 bases clipped from V and 2 bases from J, the junction kept 3 bases outside the gene matches. The length of the CDR3 is 15 residues. DNA for the CDR3: TGTGCCTGGAGTCGTAGGGGGCCTGGGGCCAACGTCCTGACTTTC. Amino acid sequence: CAWSRRGPGANVLTF.

This clone was found a few times. The V gene is TRBV5-6, the J gene TRBJ2-7, with 8 positions matching TRBD1. The junction had 11 bases not matched to a gene; V was cut back by 7 bases and J by 5 bases. Germline V gene sequence: CDR1 SGHDT, CDR2 YYEEEE. The CDR3 has 14 residues. CDR3 sequence reads: CASGTGTGTNEQYF. The DNA of the CDR3 is TGTGCCAGCGGGACCGGGACAGGCACAAACGAGCAGTACTTC.

This rearrangement joins TRBV29-1 to TRBJ1-1; TRBD1 matches at 7 bases. This CDR3 is 12 amino acids long. With 8 bases clipped from V and 4 bases from J, the junction kept 7 bases outside the gene matches. Germline V gene sequence: CDR1 SQVTM, CDR2 ANQGSEA. The DNA of the CDR3 is TGCAGCTCCTGGACAGGAAGCACTGAAGCTTTCTTT. Amino acids: CSSWTGSTEAFF.

J is TRBJ1-5 and V is TRBV7-2; maybe TRBD1 (6 bases). V dropped 2 bases and J dropped 2 bases, with 13 bases sitting between them. CDR3 size: 16 residues. Germline CDR1 SGHTA, CDR2 FQGNSA. CDR3 residues: CASSLCRGEGNQPQHF. The CDR3 DNA follows: TGTGCCAGCAGCTTATGCAGGGGTGAGGGCAATCAGCCCCAGCATTTT. The full variable domain, in which reference TRBV7-2 and TRBJ1-5 provide the parts outside the CDR3, is GAGVSQSPSNKVTEKGKDVELRCDPISGHTALYWYRQSLGQGLEFLIYFQGNSAPDKSGLPSDRFSAERTGGSVSTLTIQRTQQEDSAVYLCASSLCRGEGNQPQHFGDGTRLSIL.

V and J are TRBV5-6 and TRBJ2-5; no clear D gene. Germline CDR1 SGHDT, CDR2 YYEEEE. The CDR3 is made up of 11 amino acids. Trimming pared 1 base from V and 8 bases from J, leaving 6 bases between. CDR3 in DNA: TGTGCCAGCAGCTTGAGCGATACCCAGTACTTC. Encoded protein: CASSLSDTQYF.

The rearrangement joins TRBV18 to TRBJ2-5; no clear D. V lost 2 bases and J 4 bases, leaving 2 bases between the germline ends. Germline CDR1 reads KGHSH; CDR2 reads LQKENI. This CDR3 contains 11 residues. In nucleotides, the CDR3 is TGTGCCAGCTCACCAACAGAGACCCAGTACTTC. Translation: CASSPTETQYF. The full variable domain, completed using reference TRBV18 and TRBJ2-5, is NAGVMQNPRHLVRRRGQEARLRCSPMKGHSHVYWYRQLPEEGLKFMVYLQKENIIDESGMPKERFSAEFPKEGPSILRIQQVVRGDSAAYFCASSPTETQYFGPGTRLLVL.

This clone was found once. This may be a read error, as it is one base from a much larger clone. This sequence joins TRBV28 and TRBJ1-5; perhaps TRBD1 as D (5 bases). Trimming took off 5 bases at V and 4 bases at J, with 6 bases between the two ends. CDR1 and CDR2 from the germline V gene are MDHEN and SYDVKM. This CDR3 is 12 amino acids long. CDR3 amino acids: CASSRGNQPQHF. The CDR3 coding sequence is TGTGCCAGCAGTCGGGGGAATCAGCCCCAGCATTTT.

This chain connects TRBV7-6 to TRBJ2-7; the match to TRBD2 covers 8 bases. The CDR3 loop spans 16 amino acids. CDR1 and CDR2 from the germline V gene are SGHVS and FNYEAQ. V was clipped by 2 bases and J by 0 bases; unmatched bases: 6. CDR3 sequence: CASSLLSGGGSYEQYF. Written as DNA, the CDR3 is TGTGCCAGCAGCTTATTGTCCGGGGGGGGCTCCTACGAGCAGTACTTC.

V usage is TRBV6-6 and J usage is TRBJ1-1; the D gene is possibly TRBD1 (6 bases). The V gene lost 10 bases and the J gene lost 2 bases, with 14 bases spanning the gap. This CDR3 spans 13 amino acids. Germline-derived CDR1 and CDR2 are MNHNY and SVGAGI (reference sequence). CDR3 protein: CAITGHENTEAFF. CDR3 coding DNA: TGTGCCATTACGGGACACGAAAACACTGAAGCTTTCTTT.

The rearrangement uses TRBV18 and TRBJ2-7, with D possibly being TRBD1 (5 bases). The V and J ends lost 3 bases and 7 bases respectively, with 19 bases between them. Germline CDR1 and CDR2: KGHSH and LQKENI. The CDR3 runs to 15 residues. CDR3 nucleotide sequence: TGTGCCAGCTCACCGTCTGCGGACACCTCGAGGGAGCAGTACTTC. The encoded protein is CASSPSADTSREQYF. Full variable domain (outside the CDR3, taken from reference TRBV18 and TRBJ2-7): NAGVMQNPRHLVRRRGQEARLRCSPMKGHSHVYWYRQLPEEGLKFMVYLQKENIIDESGMPKERFSAEFPKEGPSILRIQQVVRGDSAAYFCASSPSADTSREQYFGPGTRLTVT.